One and the same sample provided the 8 T cell receptor beta chains below, sequenced in a study of blood T cell repertoires in COVID-19. This table comes from immunoSEQ multiplex PCR, and its TCRdb copy is limited to in-frame clones, with some not included. The repertoire consists of some 240,000 clones, with 90% occurring once and the leading ten covering roughly 2.2%. The source material was peripheral blood. The receptors shown here come from a woman in her sixties with COVID-19, enrolled during active disease.

The chain carries TRBV6-4 and TRBJ1-1, with TRBD1 as a possible D gene (6 bases). CDR1 is MRHNA, CDR2 SNTAGT, per germline. The germline V and J ends were trimmed by 5 bases and 1 base, with 11 bases remaining between them. This CDR3 region has 14 residues. The CDR3 DNA reads TGTGCCAGCAGTCTCCAACAGGGGAACACTGAAGCTTTCTTT. Translation gives CASSLQQGNTEAFF.

V usage is TRBV6-5 and J usage is TRBJ2-7; D possibly corresponds to TRBD2 (6 bases). This CDR3 spans 11 amino acids. Germline-derived CDR1 and CDR2 are MNHEY and SVGAGI. The V end lost 6 bases, the J end lost 6 bases, and 9 bases lay between the germline ends. The CDR3 DNA reads as TGTGCCAGCAGAACTAGCCGCGAGCAGTACTTC. It translates to CASRTSREQYF.

The chain couples TRBV11-3 to TRBJ2-1, with 7 positions matching TRBD1. The CDR3 consists of 15 residues. Looked up from germline, CDR1 is SGHNT and CDR2 is YENEEA. Unmatched junction bases numbered 4, after V lost 3 bases and J lost 2 bases. The CDR3 loop reads CASSLAGGPYNEQFF. The CDR3 DNA reads as TGTGCCAGCAGCTTGGCAGGGGGTCCCTACAATGAGCAGTTCTTC.

This clone has just a few counts. This chain joins TRBV25-1 and TRBJ2-7; unclear D gene. CDR1 MGHDK and CDR2 SYGVNS come from the germline V gene. CDR3 length: 13 residues. V dropped 8 bases and J dropped 3 bases, with 14 bases sitting between them. This CDR3 is CASSLSNFYEQYF. DNA of the CDR3: TGTGCCAGCTCCTTGAGCAATTTCTACGAGCAGTACTTC.

The chain carries TRBV12-3 or TRBV12-4 and TRBJ1-1; no clear D gene. This CDR3 comprises 13 residues. V was clipped by 6 bases and J by 4 bases, with 12 bases between them. The CDR3 DNA sequence: TGTGCCAGCAGATTACAGCGGGCCACTGAAGCTTTCTTT. It encodes CASRLQRATEAFF.

The count of this clone is one. V is TRBV7-2 and J is TRBJ1-4; the D gene is possibly TRBD1 (5 bases). Looked up from germline, CDR1 is SGHTA and CDR2 is FQGNSA. Trimming left V 5 bases short and J 6 bases short, with 28 bases between. The CDR3 consists of 19 residues. DNA of the CDR3: TGTGCCAGCAGCACCCCGGGGGGTCTCCGCTGGGGGAAGGATGAAAAACTGTTTTTT. Translation gives CASSTPGGLRWGKDEKLFF.

The V and J genes are TRBV7-2 and TRBJ2-5, with a possible D match to TRBD1 (6 bases). V was shortened by 1 base and J by 7 bases, with 13 bases between the two germline ends. This CDR3 region has 14 residues. CDR1 and CDR2 (germline): SGHTA, FQGNSA. CDR3 DNA: TGTGCCAGCAGCTTAGAGGCAGGGGTAGGGACCCAGTACTTC. As protein: CASSLEAGVGTQYF.

The chain carries TRBV6-5 and TRBJ2-7, with D possibly matching TRBD1 (6 bases). Deletions cut 6 bases from V and 3 bases from J, with 9 bases between. The CDR3 runs to 12 residues. CDR1 and CDR2 (germline): MNHEY, SVGAGI. This CDR3 reads CASSSQGYEQYF. For the CDR3, the DNA is TGTGCCAGCAGCTCACAGGGCTACGAGCAGTACTTC.